Detailed here is one T cell receptor beta chain. The repertoire was sequenced with immunoSEQ multiplex PCR; TCRdb's copy has only in-frame clones and lacks some. The table includes about 130,000 clones, 93% detected once. The data stem from a study of T cell responses to AZD1222 COVID-19 vaccine. J gave up 4 bases and V 8 bases, and 13 bases lay outside the gene matches. The CDR3 contains 15 residues. The germline CDR1 and CDR2 sequences are SGHTA and FQGNSA. The source material was peripheral blood, sampled on day 0 of AZD1222 vaccination. The source of this sequence is an adult in good health. This rearrangement joins TRBV7-2 to TRBJ1-1; 7 positions match TRBD1. CDR3 coding DNA: TGTGCCAGCGGAATCTTTCCCGGGACAGTCACTGAAGCTTTCTTT. It is translated as CASGIFPGTVTEAFF.